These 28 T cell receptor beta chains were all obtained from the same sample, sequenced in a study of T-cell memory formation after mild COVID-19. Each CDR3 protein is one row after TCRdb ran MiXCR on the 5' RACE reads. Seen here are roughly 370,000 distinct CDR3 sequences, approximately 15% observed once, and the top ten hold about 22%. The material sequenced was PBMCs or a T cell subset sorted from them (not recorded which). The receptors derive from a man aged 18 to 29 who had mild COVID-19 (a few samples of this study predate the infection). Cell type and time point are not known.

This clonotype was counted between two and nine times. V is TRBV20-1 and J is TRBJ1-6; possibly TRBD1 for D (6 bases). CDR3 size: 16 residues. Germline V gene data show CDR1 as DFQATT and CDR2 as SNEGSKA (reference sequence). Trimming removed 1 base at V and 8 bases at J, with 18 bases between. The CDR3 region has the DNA TGCAGTGCTAGAGCTACAGGGTACAGTTTCTATTCACCCCTCCACTTT. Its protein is CSARATGYSFYSPLHF.

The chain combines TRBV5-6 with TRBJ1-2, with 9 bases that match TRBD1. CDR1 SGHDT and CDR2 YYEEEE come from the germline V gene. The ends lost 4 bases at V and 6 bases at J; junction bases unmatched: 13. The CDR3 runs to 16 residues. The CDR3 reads CASSRRGQGKIDGYTF. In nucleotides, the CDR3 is TGTGCCAGCAGCCGGCGTGGACAGGGGAAAATAGATGGCTACACCTTC. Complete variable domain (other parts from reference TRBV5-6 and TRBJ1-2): DAGVTQSPTHLIKTRGQQVTLRCSPKSGHDTVSWYQQALGQGPQFIFQYYEEEERQRGNFPDRFSGHQFPNYSSELNVNALLLGDSALYLCASSRRGQGKIDGYTFGSGTRLTVV.

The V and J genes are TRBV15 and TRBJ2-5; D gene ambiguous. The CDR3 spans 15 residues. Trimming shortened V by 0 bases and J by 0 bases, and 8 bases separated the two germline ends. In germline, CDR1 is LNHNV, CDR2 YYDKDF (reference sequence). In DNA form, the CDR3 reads TGTGCCACCAGCAGAGATATGGGTTACCAAGAGACCCAGTACTTC. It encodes CATSRDMGYQETQYF.

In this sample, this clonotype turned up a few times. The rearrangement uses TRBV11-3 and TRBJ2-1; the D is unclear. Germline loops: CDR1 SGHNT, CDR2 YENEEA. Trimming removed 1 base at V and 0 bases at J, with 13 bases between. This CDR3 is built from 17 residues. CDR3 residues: CASSLGPLGSSYNEQFF. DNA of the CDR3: TGTGCCAGCAGCTTAGGTCCTCTAGGTAGCTCCTACAATGAGCAGTTCTTC.

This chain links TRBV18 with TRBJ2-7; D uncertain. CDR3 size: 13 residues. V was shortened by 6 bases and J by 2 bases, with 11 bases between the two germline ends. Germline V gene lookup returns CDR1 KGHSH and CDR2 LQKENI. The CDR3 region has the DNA TGTGCCAGCTCCTTAGTTGGGGCCTACGAGCAGTACGTC. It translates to CASSLVGAYEQYV.

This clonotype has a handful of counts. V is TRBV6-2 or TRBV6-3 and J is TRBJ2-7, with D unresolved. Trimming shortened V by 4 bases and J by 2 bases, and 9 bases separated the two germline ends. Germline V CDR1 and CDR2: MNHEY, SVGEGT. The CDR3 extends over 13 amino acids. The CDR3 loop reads CASSSANTYEQYV. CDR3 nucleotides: TGTGCCAGCAGTTCCGCTAATACCTACGAGCAGTACGTC.

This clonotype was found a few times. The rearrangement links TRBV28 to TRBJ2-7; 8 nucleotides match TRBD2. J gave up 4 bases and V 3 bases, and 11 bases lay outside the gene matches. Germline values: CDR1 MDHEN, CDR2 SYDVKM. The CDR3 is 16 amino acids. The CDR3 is CASSFTGAGTRYEQYV. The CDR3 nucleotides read TGTGCCAGCAGTTTTACCGGGGCAGGGACTAGATACGAGCAGTACGTC.

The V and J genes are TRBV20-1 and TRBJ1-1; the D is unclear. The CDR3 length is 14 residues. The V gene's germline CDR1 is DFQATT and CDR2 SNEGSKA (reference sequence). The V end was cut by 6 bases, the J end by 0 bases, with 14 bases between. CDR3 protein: CSALPALLNTEAFF. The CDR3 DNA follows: TGCAGTGCCCTCCCGGCCCTACTGAACACTGAAGCTTTCTTT.

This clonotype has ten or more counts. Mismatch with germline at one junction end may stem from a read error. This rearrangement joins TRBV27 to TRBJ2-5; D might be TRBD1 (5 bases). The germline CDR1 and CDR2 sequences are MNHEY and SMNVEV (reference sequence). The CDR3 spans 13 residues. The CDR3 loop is CASSPTIGVLRYF. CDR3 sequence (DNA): TGTGCCAGCAGCCCGACGATAGGGGTCCTTCGTTATTTC.

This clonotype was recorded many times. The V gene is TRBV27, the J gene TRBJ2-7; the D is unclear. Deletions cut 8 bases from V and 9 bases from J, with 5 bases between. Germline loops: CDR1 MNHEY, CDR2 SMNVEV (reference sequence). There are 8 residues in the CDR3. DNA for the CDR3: TGTGCCAGCTCGGGGCAGTACGTC. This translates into CASSGQYV.

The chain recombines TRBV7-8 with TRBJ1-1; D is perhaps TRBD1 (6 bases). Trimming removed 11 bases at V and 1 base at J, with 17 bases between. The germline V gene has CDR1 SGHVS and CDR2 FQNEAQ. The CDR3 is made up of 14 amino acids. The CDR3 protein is CASLSGHSNTEAFF. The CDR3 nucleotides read TGTGCCTCCTTGTCGGGACATTCGAACACTGAAGCTTTCTTT. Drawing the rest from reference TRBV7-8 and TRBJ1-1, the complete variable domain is GAGVSQSPRYKVAKRGQDVALRCDPISGHVSLFWYQQALGQGPEFLTYFQNEAQLDKSGLPSDRFFAERPEGSVSTLKIQRTQQEDSAVYLCASLSGHSNTEAFFGQGTRLTVV.

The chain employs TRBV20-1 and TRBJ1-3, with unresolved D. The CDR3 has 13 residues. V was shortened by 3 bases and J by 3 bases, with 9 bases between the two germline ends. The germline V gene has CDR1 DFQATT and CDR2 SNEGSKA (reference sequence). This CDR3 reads CSARASDGNTIYF. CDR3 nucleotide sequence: TGCAGTGCTAGGGCGAGTGATGGAAACACCATATATTTT.

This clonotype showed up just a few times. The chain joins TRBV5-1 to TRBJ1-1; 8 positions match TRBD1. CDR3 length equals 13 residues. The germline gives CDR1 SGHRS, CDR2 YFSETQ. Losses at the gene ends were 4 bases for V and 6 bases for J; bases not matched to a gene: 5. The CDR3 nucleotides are TGCGCCAGCAGCCCACAGGGGGATTCTGAAGCTTTCTTT. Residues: CASSPQGDSEAFF.

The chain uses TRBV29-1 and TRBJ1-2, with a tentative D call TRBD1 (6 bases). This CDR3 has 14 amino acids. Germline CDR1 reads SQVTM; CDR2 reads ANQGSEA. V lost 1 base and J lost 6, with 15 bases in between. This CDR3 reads CSVEGNPGHHGYTF. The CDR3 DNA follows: TGCAGCGTTGAAGGAAATCCGGGACACCATGGCTACACCTTC.

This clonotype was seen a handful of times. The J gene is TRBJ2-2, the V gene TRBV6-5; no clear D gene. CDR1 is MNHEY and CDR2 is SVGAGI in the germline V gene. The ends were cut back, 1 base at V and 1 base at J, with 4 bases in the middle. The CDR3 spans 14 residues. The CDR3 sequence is CASSYWENTGELFF. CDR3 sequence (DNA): TGTGCCAGCAGTTACTGGGAGAACACCGGGGAGCTGTTTTTT.

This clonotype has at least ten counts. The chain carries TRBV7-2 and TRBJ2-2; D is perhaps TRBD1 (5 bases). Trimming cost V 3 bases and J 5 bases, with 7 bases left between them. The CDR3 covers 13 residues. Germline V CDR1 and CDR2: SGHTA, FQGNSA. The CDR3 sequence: CASSLGQTGELFF. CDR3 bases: TGTGCCAGCAGCTTGGGGCAGACCGGGGAGCTGTTTTTT. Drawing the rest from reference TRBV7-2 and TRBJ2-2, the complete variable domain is GAGVSQSPSNKVTEKGKDVELRCDPISGHTALYWYRQSLGQGLEFLIYFQGNSAPDKSGLPSDRFSAERTGGSVSTLTIQRTQQEDSAVYLCASSLGQTGELFFGEGSRLTVL.

CDR3 DNA: TGTGCCAGCAGCCCAAACAGGGGGCGGAACGAAAAACTGTTTTTT. Its translation is CASSPNRGRNEKLFF. V gene TRBV12-3 or TRBV12-4 combines with J gene TRBJ1-4, with TRBD1 matching over 9 bases. The CDR3 runs to 15 residues. J was trimmed by 8 bases and V by 6 bases; bases with no gene match: 10.

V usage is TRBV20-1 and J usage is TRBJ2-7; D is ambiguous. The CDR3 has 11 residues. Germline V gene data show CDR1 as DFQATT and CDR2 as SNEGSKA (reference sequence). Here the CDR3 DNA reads TGCGAACGTGGAGCATTCTACGAGCAGTACGTC. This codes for CERGAFYEQYV.

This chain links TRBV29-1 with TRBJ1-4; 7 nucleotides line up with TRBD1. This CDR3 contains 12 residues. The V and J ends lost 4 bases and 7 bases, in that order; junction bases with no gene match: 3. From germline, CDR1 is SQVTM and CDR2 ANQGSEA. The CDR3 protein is CSVGQGSEKLFF. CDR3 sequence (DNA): TGCAGCGTTGGACAGGGCTCTGAAAAACTGTTTTTT.

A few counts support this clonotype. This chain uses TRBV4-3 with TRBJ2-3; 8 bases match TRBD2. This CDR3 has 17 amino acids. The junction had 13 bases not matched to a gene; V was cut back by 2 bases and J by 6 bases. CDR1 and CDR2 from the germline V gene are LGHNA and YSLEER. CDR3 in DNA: TGCGCCAGCAGCCAAAACGTACTAGGTAGCGGGGCTGATACGCAGTATTTT. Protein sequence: CASSQNVLGSGADTQYF.

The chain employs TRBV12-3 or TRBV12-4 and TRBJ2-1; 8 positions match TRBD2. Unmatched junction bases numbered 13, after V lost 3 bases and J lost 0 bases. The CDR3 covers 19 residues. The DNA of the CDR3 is TGTGCCAGCAGTTTTGGTGACGGGGGGGTTCCCCGCTCCTACAATGAGCAGTTCTTC. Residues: CASSFGDGGVPRSYNEQFF.

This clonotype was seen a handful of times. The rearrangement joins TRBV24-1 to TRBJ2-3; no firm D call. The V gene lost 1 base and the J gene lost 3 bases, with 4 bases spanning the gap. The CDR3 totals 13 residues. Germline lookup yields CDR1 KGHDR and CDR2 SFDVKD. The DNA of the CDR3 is TGTGCCACCAGTGATTTATCGACAGATACGCAGTATTTT. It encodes CATSDLSTDTQYF.

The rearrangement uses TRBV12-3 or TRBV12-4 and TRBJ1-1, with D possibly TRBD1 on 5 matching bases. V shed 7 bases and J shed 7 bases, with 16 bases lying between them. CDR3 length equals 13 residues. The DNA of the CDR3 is TGTGCCAGCAAGGGACTGTTTAGCAATGAAGCTTTCTTT. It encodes CASKGLFSNEAFF.

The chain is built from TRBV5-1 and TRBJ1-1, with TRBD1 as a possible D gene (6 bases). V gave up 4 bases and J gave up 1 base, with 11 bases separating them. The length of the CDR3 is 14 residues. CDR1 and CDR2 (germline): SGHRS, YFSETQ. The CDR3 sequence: CASSLRTANTEAFF. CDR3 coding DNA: TGCGCCAGCAGCCTCCGGACAGCGAACACTGAAGCTTTCTTT.

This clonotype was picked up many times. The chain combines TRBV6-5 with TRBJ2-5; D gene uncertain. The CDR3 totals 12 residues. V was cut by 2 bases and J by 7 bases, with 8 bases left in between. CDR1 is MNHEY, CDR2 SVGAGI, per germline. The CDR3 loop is CASSYGVGTQYF. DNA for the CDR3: TGTGCCAGCAGTTACGGGGTCGGGACCCAGTACTTC.

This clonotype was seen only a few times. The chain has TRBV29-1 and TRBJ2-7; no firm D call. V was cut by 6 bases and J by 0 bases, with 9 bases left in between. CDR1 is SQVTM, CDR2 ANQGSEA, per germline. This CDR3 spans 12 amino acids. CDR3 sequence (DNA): TGCAGCGTCGGAAGGTACTCCTACGAGCAGTACTTC. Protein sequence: CSVGRYSYEQYF.

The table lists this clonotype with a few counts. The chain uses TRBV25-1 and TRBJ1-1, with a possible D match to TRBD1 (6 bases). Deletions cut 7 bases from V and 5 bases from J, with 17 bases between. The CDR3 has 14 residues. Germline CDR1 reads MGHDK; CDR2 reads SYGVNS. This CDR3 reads CASTRNRVGTEAFF. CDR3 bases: TGTGCCAGCACACGAAACAGGGTAGGGACTGAAGCTTTCTTT. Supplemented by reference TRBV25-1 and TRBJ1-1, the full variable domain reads EADIYQTPRYLVIGTGKKITLECSQTMGHDKMYWYQQDPGMELHLIHYSYGVNSTEKGDLSSESTVSRIRTEHFPLTLESARPSHTSQYLCASTRNRVGTEAFFGQGTRLTVV.

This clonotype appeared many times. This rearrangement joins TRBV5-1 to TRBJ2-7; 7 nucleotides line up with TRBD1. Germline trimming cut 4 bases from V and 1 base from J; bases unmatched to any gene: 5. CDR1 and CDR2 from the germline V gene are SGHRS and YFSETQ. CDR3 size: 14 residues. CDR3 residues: CASSTGQVSYEQYF. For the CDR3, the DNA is TGCGCCAGCAGCACCGGACAGGTTTCCTACGAGCAGTACTTC.